This T cell receptor beta chain derives from a study of blood T cell repertoires in COVID-19. V was pared by 5 bases and J by 9 bases, with 15 bases of the junction left unmatched. This CDR3 comprises 16 residues. The V gene's germline CDR1 is SGHTA and CDR2 FQGNSA. Produced via immunoSEQ multiplex PCR; TCRdb's table is partial and in-frame only. The repertoire consists of 65,000 to 80,000 clones, with roughly 82% occurring once and the leading ten covering 10% to 15%. This clone was detected only once. The sequenced sample was peripheral blood. This receptor was taken from a human donor in a cohort sampled during active COVID-19. The rearrangement links TRBV7-2 to TRBJ2-1, with TRBD1 matching 8 bases. The CDR3 bases are TGTGCCAGCAGCCGCGGGGACAGGAAATTACACGGTGAGCAGTTCTTC. Translated, it gives CASSRGDRKLHGEQFF.